This T cell receptor beta chain was identified during a study of cytomegalovirus exposure and HLA in healthy donors. The primer mix had 60 Vbeta and 13 Jbeta primers. Assay used: immunoSEQ multiplex PCR; TCRdb lists only in-frame clones, some missing. In the table there are 55,000 or so clones, approximately 80% of which are singletons. V lost 4 bases and J 5 bases, leaving 12 bases between the germline ends. Germline V CDR1 and CDR2: MGHDK, SYGVNS. This CDR3 comprises 14 residues. Study observations and caveats: A later analysis found TCR association rates differed by HLA locus, highest for DRB1 and lowest for HLA-C. A link between a missense DCLRE1C variant and TCR beta V- and J-gene trimming emerged from a later analysis.

Note on this clone: The antigen remains unidentified.

This rearrangement joins TRBV25-1 to TRBJ1-3; the D gene is possibly TRBD1 (6 bases). Sequenced: PBMCs. The sequence derives from a man aged 45-65 years in good health and CMV-seronegative. The CDR3 DNA reads as TGTGCCAGCAGTGGTGAAAGGGGGAGAAACACCATATATTTT. Protein sequence: CASSGERGRNTIYF.